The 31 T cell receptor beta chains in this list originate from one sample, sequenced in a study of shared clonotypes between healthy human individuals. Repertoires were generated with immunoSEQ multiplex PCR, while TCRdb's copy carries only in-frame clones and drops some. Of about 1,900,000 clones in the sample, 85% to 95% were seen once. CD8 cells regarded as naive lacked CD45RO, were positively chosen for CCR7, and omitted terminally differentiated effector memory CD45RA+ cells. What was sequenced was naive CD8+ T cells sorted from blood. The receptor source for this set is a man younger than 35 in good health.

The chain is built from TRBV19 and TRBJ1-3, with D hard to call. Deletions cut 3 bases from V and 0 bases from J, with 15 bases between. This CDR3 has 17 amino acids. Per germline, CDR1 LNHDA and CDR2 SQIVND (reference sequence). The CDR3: CASSMPQAGSSGNTIYF. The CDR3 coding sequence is TGTGCCAGTAGTATGCCCCAGGCGGGGAGCTCTGGAAACACCATATATTTT.

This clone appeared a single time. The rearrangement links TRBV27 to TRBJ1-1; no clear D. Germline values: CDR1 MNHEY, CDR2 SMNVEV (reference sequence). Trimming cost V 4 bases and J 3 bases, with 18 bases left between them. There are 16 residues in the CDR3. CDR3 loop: CASSSWPADQYTEAFF. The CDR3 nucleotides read TGTGCCAGCAGTTCCTGGCCGGCGGACCAATACACTGAAGCTTTCTTT.

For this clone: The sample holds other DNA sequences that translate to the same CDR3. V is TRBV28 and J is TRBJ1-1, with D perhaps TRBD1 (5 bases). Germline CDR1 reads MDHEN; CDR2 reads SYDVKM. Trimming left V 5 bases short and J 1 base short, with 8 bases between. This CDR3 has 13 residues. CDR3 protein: CASSLTGNTEAFF. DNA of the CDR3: TGTGCCAGCAGTCTCACAGGGAACACTGAAGCTTTCTTT.

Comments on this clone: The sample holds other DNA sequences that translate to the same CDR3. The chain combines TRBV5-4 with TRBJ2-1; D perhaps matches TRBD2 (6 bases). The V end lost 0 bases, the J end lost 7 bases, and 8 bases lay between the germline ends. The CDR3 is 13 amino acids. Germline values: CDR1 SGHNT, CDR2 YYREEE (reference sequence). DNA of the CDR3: TGTGCCAGCAGCTTGGAGGCGGGGAATGAGCAGTTCTTC. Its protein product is CASSLEAGNEQFF.

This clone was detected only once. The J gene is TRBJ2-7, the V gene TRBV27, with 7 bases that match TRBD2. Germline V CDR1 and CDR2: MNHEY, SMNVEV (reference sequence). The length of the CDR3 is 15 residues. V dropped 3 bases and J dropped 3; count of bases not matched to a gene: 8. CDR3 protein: CASSLGGETGYEQYF. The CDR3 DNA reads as TGTGCCAGCAGTTTGGGAGGGGAAACGGGCTACGAGCAGTACTTC.

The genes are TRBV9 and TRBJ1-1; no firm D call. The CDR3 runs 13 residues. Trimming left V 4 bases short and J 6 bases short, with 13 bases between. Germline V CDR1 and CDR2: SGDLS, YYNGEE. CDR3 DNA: TGTGCCAGCAGCCCACCAGTCGGTCCTGAAGCTTTCTTT. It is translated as CASSPPVGPEAFF.

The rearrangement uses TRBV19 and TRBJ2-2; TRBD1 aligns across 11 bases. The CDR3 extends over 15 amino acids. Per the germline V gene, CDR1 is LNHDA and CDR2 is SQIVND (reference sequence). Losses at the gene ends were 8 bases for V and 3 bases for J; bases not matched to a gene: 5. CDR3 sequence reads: CASLDRGQDTGELFF. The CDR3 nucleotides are TGTGCCAGTCTGGACAGGGGGCAAGACACCGGGGAGCTGTTTTTT.

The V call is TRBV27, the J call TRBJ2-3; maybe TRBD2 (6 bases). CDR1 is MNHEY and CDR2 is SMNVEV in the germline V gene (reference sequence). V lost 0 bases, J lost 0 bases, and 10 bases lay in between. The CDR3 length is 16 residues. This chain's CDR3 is CASSLSPSASTDTQYF. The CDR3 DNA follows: TGTGCCAGCAGTTTATCGCCTAGCGCAAGCACAGATACGCAGTATTTT.

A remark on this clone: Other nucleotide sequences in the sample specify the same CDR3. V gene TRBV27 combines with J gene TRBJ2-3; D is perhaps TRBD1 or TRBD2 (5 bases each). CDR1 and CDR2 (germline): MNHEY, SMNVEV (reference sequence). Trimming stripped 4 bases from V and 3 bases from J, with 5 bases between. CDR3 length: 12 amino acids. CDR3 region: CASSWGTDTQYF. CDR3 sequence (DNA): TGTGCCAGCAGTTGGGGGACAGATACGCAGTATTTT.

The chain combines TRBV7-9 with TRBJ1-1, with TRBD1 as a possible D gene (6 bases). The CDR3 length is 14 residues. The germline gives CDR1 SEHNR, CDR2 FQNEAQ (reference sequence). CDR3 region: CAATGGAPGNEAFF. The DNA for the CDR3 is TGTGCAGCCACCGGGGGGGCCCCTGGAAATGAAGCTTTCTTT.

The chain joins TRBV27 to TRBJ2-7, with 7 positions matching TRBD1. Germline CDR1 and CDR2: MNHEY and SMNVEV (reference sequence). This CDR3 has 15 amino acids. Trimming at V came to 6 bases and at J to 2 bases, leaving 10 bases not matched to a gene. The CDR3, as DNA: TGTGCCAGCAGCATCGTGGGGCAGGGGGCCTACGAGCAGTACTTC. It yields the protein CASSIVGQGAYEQYF.

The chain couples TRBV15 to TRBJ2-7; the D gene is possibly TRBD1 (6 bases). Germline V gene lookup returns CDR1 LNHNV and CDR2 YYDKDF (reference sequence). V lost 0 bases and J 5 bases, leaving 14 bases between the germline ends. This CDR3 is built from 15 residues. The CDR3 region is CATSRDLYRANEQYF. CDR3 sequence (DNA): TGTGCCACCAGCAGAGATCTTTACAGGGCCAACGAGCAGTACTTC.

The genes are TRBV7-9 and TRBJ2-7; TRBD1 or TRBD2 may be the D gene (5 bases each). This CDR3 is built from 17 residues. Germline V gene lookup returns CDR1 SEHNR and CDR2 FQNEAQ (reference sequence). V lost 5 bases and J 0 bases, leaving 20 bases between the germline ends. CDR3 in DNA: TGTGCCAGCAGCCCTCCCGAGTGGGGGACCCGCTCCTACGAGCAGTACTTC. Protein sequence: CASSPPEWGTRSYEQYF.

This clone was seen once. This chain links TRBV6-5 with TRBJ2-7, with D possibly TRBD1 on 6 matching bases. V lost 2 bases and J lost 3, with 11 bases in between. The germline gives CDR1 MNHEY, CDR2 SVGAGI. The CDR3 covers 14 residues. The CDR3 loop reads CASSYAGADYEQYF. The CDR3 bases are TGTGCCAGCAGTTACGCAGGGGCCGACTACGAGCAGTACTTC.

CDR3 sequence reads: CASTPLMGTYNEQFF. The CDR3 nucleotides read TGTGCCAGCACTCCCTTGATGGGGACTTACAATGAGCAGTTCTTC. The chain employs TRBV2 and TRBJ2-1, with TRBD2 as a possible D gene (6 bases). The CDR3 totals 15 residues. Germline V gene data show CDR1 as SNHLY and CDR2 as FYNNEI. V gave up 7 bases and J gave up 4 bases, with 17 bases separating them.

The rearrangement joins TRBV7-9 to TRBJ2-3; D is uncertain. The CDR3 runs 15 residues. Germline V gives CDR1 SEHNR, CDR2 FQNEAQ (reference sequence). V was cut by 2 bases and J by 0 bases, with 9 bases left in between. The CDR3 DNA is TGTGCCAGCAGCTTACCCACGGCGAGCACAGATACGCAGTATTTT. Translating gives CASSLPTASTDTQYF.

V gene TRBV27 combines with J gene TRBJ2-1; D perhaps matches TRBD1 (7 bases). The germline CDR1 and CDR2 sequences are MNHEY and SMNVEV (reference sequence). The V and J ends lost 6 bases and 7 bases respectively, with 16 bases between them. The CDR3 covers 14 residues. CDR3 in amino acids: CASRRRGPDNEQFF. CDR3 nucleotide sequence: TGTGCCAGCAGAAGGAGGGGGCCGGATAATGAGCAGTTCTTC.

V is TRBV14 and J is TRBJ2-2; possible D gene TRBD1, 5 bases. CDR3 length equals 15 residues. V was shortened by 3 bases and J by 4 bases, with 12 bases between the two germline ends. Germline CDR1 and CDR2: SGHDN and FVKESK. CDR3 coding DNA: TGTGCCAGCAGCCATTTGGACACACTCACCGGGGAGCTGTTTTTT. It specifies CASSHLDTLTGELFF.

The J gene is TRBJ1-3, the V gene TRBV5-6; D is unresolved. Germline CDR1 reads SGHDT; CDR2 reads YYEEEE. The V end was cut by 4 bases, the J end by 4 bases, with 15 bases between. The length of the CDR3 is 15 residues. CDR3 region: CASSPWGGIGNTIYF. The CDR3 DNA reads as TGTGCCAGCAGCCCGTGGGGAGGGATCGGAAACACCATATATTTT. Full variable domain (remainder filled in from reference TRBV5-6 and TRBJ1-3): DAGVTQSPTHLIKTRGQQVTLRCSPKSGHDTVSWYQQALGQGPQFIFQYYEEEERQRGNFPDRFSGHQFPNYSSELNVNALLLGDSALYLCASSPWGGIGNTIYFGEGSWLTVV.

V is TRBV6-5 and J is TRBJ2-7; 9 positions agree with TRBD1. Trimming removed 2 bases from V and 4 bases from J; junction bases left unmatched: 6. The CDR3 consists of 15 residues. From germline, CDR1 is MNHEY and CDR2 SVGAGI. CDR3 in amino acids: CASSYEGTGRYEQYF. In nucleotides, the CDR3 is TGTGCCAGCAGTTACGAAGGGACAGGGCGATACGAGCAGTACTTC.

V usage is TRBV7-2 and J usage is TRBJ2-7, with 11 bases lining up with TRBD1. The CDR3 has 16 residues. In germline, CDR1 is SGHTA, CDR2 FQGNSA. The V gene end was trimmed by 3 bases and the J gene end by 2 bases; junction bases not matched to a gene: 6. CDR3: CASSFLGGQGAYEQYF. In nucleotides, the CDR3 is TGTGCCAGCAGCTTCCTCGGGGGACAGGGGGCCTACGAGCAGTACTTC.

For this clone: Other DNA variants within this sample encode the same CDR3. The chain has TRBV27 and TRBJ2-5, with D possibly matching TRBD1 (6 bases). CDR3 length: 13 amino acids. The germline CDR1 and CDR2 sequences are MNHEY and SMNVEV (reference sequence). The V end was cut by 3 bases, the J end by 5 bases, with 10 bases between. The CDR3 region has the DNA TGTGCCAGCAGTTTCGCAGGGGAGGAGACCCAGTACTTC. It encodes CASSFAGEETQYF.

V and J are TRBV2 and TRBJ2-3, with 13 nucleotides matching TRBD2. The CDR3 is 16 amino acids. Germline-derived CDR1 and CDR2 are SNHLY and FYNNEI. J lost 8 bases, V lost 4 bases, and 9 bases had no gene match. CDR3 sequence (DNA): TGTGCCAGCAGTGCCACCGGGACTAGCGGGGATTTTACGCAGTATTTT. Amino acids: CASSATGTSGDFTQYF.

CDR3: CASLLAGGMTTEAFF. The CDR3 coding sequence is TGTGCCAGCCTCCTGGCAGGGGGCATGACCACTGAAGCTTTCTTT. This chain links TRBV7-9 with TRBJ1-1; 8 bases match TRBD1. Per the germline V gene, CDR1 is SEHNR and CDR2 is FQNEAQ (reference sequence). The CDR3 sequence is 15 residues long. With 8 bases clipped from V and 4 bases from J, the junction kept 12 bases outside the gene matches.

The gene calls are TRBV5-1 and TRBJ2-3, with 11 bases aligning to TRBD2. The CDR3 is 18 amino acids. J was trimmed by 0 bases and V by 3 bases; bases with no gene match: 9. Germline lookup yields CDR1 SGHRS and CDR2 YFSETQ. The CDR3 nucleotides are TGCGCCAGCAGCTATACTAGCGGGAGCCGATCTAGCACAGATACGCAGTATTTT. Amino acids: CASSYTSGSRSSTDTQYF.

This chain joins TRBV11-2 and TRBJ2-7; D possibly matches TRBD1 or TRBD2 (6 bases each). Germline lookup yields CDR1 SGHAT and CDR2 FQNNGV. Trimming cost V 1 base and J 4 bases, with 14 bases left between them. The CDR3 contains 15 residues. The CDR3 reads CASSLGGPGTYEQYF. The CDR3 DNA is TGTGCCAGCAGCTTAGGGGGGCCAGGGACTTACGAGCAGTACTTC. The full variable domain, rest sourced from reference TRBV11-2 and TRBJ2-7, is EAGVAQSPRYKIIEKRQSVAFWCNPISGHATLYWYQQILGQGPKLLIQFQNNGVVDDSQLPKDRFSAERLKGVDSTLKIQPAKLEDSAVYLCASSLGGPGTYEQYFGPGTRLTVT.

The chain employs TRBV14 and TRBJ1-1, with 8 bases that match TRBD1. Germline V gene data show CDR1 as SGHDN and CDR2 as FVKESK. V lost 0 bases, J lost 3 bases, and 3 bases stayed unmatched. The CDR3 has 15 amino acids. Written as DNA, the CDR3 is TGTGCCAGCAGCCAAGAGGCAGGGGGCTACACTGAAGCTTTCTTT. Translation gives CASSQEAGGYTEAFF.

In nucleotides, the CDR3 is TGTGCCAGCAGCTTAGAGGGGACCCCGTCCTACGAGCAGTACTTC. Its protein product is CASSLEGTPSYEQYF. This chain connects TRBV7-6 to TRBJ2-7; D possibly uses TRBD1 or TRBD2 (5 bases each). With 1 base removed from V and 1 base from J, the gap between germline ends came to 11 bases. From germline, CDR1 is SGHVS and CDR2 FNYEAQ. The CDR3 totals 15 residues. The full variable domain, in which reference TRBV7-6 and TRBJ2-7 provide the parts outside the CDR3, is GAGVSQSPRYKVTKRGQDVALRCDPISGHVSLYWYRQALGQGPEFLTYFNYEAQQDKSGLPNDRFSAERPEGSISTLTIQRTEQRDSAMYRCASSLEGTPSYEQYFGPGTRLTVT.

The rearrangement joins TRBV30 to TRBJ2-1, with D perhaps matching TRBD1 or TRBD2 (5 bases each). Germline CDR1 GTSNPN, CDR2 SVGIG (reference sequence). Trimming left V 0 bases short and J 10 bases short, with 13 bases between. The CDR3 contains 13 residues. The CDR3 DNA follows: TGTGCCTGGAGTGTACTGGGCAGGGACGAGCAGTTCTTC. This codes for CAWSVLGRDEQFF. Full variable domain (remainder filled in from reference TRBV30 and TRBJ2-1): SQTIHQWPATLVQPVGSPLSLECTVEGTSNPNLYWYRQAAGRGLQLLFYSVGIGQISSEVPQNLSASRPQDRQFILSSKKLLLSDSGFYLCAWSVLGRDEQFFGPGTRLTVL.

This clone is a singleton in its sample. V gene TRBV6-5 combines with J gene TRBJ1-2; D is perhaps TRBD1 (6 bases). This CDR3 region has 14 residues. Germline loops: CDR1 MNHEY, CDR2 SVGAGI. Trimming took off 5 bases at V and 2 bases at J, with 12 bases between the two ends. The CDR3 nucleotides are TGTGCCAGCAGTATAGGGGGTTACAACTATGGCTACACCTTC. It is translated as CASSIGGYNYGYTF.

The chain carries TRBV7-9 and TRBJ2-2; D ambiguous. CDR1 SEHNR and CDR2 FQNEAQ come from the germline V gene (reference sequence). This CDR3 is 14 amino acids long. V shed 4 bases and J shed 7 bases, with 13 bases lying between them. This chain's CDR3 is CASSSTKFIGELFF. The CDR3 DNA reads TGTGCCAGCAGCTCTACGAAGTTTATCGGGGAGCTGTTTTTT.